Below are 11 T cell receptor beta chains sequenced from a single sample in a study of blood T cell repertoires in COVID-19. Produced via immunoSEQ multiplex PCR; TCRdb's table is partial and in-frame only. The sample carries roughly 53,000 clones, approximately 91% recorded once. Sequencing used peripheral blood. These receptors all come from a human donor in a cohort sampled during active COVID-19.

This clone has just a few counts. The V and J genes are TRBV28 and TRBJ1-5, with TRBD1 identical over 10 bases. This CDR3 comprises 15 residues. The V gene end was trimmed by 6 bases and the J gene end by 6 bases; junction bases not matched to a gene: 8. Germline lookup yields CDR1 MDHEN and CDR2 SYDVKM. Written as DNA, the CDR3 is TGTGCCAGCAGCCCCGGGACAGGGGTGAGTCAGCCCCAGCATTTT. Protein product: CASSPGTGVSQPQHF.

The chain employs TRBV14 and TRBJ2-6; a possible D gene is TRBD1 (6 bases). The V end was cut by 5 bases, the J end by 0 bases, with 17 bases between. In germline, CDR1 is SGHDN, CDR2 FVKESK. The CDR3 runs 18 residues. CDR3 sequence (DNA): TGTGCCAGCAGCAGCTATAGGACAGCGGTCTCTGGGGCCAACGTCCTGACTTTC. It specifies CASSSYRTAVSGANVLTF.

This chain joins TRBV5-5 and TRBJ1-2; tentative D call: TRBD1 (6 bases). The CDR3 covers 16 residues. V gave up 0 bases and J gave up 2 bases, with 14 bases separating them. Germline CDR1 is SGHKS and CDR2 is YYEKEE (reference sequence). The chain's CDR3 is CASSLGRLQGNYGYTF. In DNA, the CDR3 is TGTGCCAGCAGCTTGGGACGGCTTCAGGGGAACTATGGCTACACCTTC.

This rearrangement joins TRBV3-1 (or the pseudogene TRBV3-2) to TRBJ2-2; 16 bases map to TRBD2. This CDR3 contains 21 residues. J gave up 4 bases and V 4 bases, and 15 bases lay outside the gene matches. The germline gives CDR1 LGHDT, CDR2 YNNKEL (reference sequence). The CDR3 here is CASSRVKPGLAGGPITGELFF. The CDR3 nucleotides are TGTGCCAGCAGCCGGGTAAAACCGGGACTAGCGGGAGGGCCAATCACCGGGGAGCTGTTTTTT.

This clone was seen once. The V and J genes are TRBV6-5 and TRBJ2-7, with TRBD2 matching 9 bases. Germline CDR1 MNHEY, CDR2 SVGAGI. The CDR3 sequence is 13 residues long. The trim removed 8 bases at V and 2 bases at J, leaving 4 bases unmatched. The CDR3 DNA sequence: TGTGCCAGCCAGCGACTAGCGGCCTACGAGCAGTACTTC. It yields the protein CASQRLAAYEQYF.

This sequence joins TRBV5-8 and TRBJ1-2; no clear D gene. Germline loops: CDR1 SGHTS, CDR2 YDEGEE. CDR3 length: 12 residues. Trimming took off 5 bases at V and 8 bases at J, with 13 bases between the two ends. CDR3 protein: CASSINSEGYTF. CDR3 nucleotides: TGTGCCAGCAGTATAAATTCCGAGGGCTACACCTTC.

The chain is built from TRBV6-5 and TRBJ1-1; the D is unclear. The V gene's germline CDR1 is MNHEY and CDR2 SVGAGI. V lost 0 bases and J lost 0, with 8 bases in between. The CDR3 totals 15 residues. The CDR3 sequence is CASSYSMGLNTEAFF. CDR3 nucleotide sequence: TGTGCCAGCAGTTACTCGATGGGCCTGAACACTGAAGCTTTCTTT.

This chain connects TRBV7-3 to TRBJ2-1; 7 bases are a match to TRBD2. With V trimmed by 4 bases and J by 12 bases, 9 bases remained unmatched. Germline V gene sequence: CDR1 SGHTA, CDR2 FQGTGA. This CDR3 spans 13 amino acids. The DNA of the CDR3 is TGTGCCAGCAGCTCCGGGGCGGGGGTAGGGCAGTTCTTC. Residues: CASSSGAGVGQFF.

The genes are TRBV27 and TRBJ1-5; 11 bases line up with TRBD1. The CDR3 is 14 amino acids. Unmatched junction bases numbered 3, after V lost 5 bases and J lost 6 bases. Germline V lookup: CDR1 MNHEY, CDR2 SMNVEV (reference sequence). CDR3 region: CASSGDRGSQPQHF. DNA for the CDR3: TGTGCCAGCAGTGGGGACAGGGGGAGTCAGCCCCAGCATTTT.

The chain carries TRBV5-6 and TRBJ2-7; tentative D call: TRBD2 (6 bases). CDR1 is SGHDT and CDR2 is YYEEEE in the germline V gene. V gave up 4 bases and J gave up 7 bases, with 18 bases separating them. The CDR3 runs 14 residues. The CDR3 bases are TGTGCCAGCAGCACACCCCGGACGGGACTTGAGCAGTACGTC. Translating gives CASSTPRTGLEQYV.

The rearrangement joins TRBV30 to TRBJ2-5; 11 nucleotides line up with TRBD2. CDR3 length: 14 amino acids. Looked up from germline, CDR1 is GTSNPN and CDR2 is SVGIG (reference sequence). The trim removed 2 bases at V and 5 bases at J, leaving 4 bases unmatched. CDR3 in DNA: TGTGCCTGGAGTTCCCGACTAGCGGGGGAGACCCAGTACTTC. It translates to CAWSSRLAGETQYF.